The clone carrying this T cell receptor beta chain has at least ten counts. The data derive from a study of T-cell reconstitution after alpha-beta-depleted transplantation in children. A library of TCRbeta sequences, prepared with unique molecular identifiers, was generated. TCRdb called the PCR reads again in MiXCR, with one record for every CDR3 protein. The profile shows hundreds of thousands of distinct CDR3 sequences, about 12% of them singletons. The V and J ends lost 4 bases and 0 bases respectively, with 7 bases between them. Germline V lookup: CDR1 DFQATT, CDR2 SNEGSKA (reference sequence). The CDR3 runs to 13 residues.

Sample: PBMCs, taken before TCRalphabeta/CD19-depleted stem cell transplant. The V gene is TRBV20-1, the J gene TRBJ2-4; no definite D call. The sequence was obtained from a girl aged 2-10 years with congenital amegakaryocytic thrombocytopenia, due to receive a stem cell transplant. CDR3 bases: TGCAGTGCTATGGACCTAGCCAAAAACATTCAGTACTTC. Protein product: CSAMDLAKNIQYF.